The 10 T cell receptor beta chains presented below share a single source sample, sequenced in a study of cytomegalovirus exposure and HLA in healthy donors. This PCR relied on a set of 60 Vbeta primers and 13 Jbeta primers. Assay used: immunoSEQ multiplex PCR; TCRdb lists only in-frame clones, some missing. The data show about 120,000 clones, with about 79% seen just once and around 2.6% held by the top ten. The sample comprised PBMCs. These receptors were collected from a woman under 30 in good health and CMV-seronegative.

This chain joins TRBV27 and TRBJ2-5, with D possibly TRBD1 on 5 matching bases. Trimming pared 2 bases from V and 0 bases from J, leaving 13 bases between. The CDR3 runs 16 residues. Germline V gene sequence: CDR1 MNHEY, CDR2 SMNVEV (reference sequence). Here the CDR3 reads CASSLQAGLYQETQYF. The CDR3 bases are TGTGCCAGCAGTTTACAGGCAGGGCTTTACCAAGAGACCCAGTACTTC.

The V call is TRBV4-3, the J call TRBJ1-6; a possible D gene is TRBD1 (5 bases). Germline assignment: CDR1 LGHNA and CDR2 YSLEER. Trimming removed 2 bases at V and 0 bases at J, with 11 bases between. CDR3 size: 17 residues. DNA of the CDR3: TGCGCCAGCAGCCAAAGGATGCAGGGCTCCTATAATTCACCCCTCCACTTT. Translating it yields CASSQRMQGSYNSPLHF.

The J gene is TRBJ2-1, the V gene TRBV5-6; 12 nucleotides align to TRBD2. CDR3 length: 15 residues. The junction had 0 bases not matched to a gene; V was cut back by 1 base and J by 4 bases. Germline V gene sequence: CDR1 SGHDT, CDR2 YYEEEE. The CDR3 spells CASSLTSGGYNEQFF. The CDR3 nucleotides are TGTGCCAGCAGCTTGACTAGCGGGGGGTACAATGAGCAGTTCTTC.

Here the CDR3 DNA reads TGTGCCCTACGCCTCGGGGGATCCAATCAGCCCCAGCATTTT. Translation gives CALRLGGSNQPQHF. The J gene is TRBJ1-5, the V gene TRBV30; TRBD1 might be the D (5 bases). Looked up from germline, CDR1 is GTSNPN and CDR2 is SVGIG (reference sequence). The CDR3 runs 14 residues. Trimming left V 8 bases short and J 3 bases short, with 17 bases between. Filled out from reference TRBV30 and TRBJ1-5, the complete variable domain reads SQTIHQWPATLVQPVGSPLSLECTVEGTSNPNLYWYRQAAGRGLQLLFYSVGIGQISSEVPQNLSASRPQDRQFILSSKKLLLSDSGFYLCALRLGGSNQPQHFGDGTRLSIL.

This clone appeared once. The CDR3 nucleotides read TGTGCCAGCAGCTCGGGACTAGCGACTGACGAGCAGTACTTC. Encoded protein: CASSSGLATDEQYF. The chain has TRBV7-6 and TRBJ2-7; the match to TRBD2 covers 10 bases. The CDR3 totals 14 residues. Germline values: CDR1 SGHVS, CDR2 FNYEAQ. J was trimmed by 5 bases and V by 4 bases; bases with no gene match: 5.

The chain combines TRBV27 with TRBJ2-1; 8 positions agree with TRBD1. The length of the CDR3 is 13 residues. V was pared by 8 bases and J by 7 bases, with 7 bases of the junction left unmatched. Germline V lookup: CDR1 MNHEY, CDR2 SMNVEV (reference sequence). In DNA, the CDR3 is TGTGCCAGCGCGGACAGGGCGAATAATGAGCAGTTCTTC. It specifies CASADRANNEQFF.

This chain links TRBV28 with TRBJ2-5; D perhaps matches TRBD2 (6 bases). CDR1 MDHEN and CDR2 SYDVKM come from the germline V gene. The CDR3 totals 13 residues. V lost 11 bases, J lost 5 bases, and 18 bases lay in between. DNA for the CDR3: TGTGCCGGATTTCGTGGGCGGGGTGAGACCCAGTACTTC. Amino acids: CAGFRGRGETQYF. Variable domain in full (rest from reference TRBV28 and TRBJ2-5): DVKVTQSSRYLVKRTGEKVFLECVQDMDHENMFWYRQDPGLGLRLIYFSYDVKMKEKGDIPEGYSVSREKKERFSLILESASTNQTSMYLCAGFRGRGETQYFGPGTRLLVL.

V gene TRBV7-2 combines with J gene TRBJ2-1; D ambiguous. This CDR3 is built from 13 residues. The germline V gene has CDR1 SGHTA and CDR2 FQGNSA. V was shortened by 5 bases and J by 6 bases, with 11 bases between the two germline ends. The CDR3 DNA sequence: TGTGCCAGCAGCGCGCGAGGAATCAATGAGCAGTTCTTC. Its translation: CASSARGINEQFF.

This chain joins TRBV6-1 and TRBJ2-5, with a weak D call TRBD2 (7 bases). V was shortened by 1 base and J by 4 bases, with 19 bases between the two germline ends. From germline, CDR1 is MNHNS and CDR2 SASEGT. The CDR3 loop spans 17 amino acids. The CDR3 DNA reads TGTGCCAGCAGTGAAGGATGGGACACCTCGGGAGGAGAGACCCAGTACTTC. Translated, it gives CASSEGWDTSGGETQYF.

The V and J genes are TRBV28 and TRBJ1-4, with a tentative D call TRBD1 (6 bases). V was clipped by 6 bases and J by 3 bases, with 11 bases between them. Germline loops: CDR1 MDHEN, CDR2 SYDVKM. CDR3 length: 14 amino acids. CDR3 nucleotides: TGTGCCAGCAGACAACAGGGACCTAATGAAAAACTGTTTTTT. Translation gives CASRQQGPNEKLFF.